This entry lists 32 T cell receptor beta chains sequenced from one sample in a study of T-cell memory formation after mild COVID-19. TCRdb reprocessed the 5' RACE reads with MiXCR, giving one entry per CDR3 protein. Of about 110,000 distinct CDR3 sequences in the sample, 15% to 20% were seen once. Sequenced: PBMCs or a T cell subset sorted from them (not recorded which). These TCRs come from a man aged 18 to 30 who had mild COVID-19 (a few samples of this study predate the infection). Cell type and time point are not known.

The gene calls are TRBV6-5 and TRBJ1-6; D gene uncertain. Germline CDR1 and CDR2: MNHEY and SVGAGI. Trimming stripped 2 bases from V and 11 bases from J, with 7 bases between. The CDR3 has 12 amino acids. The chain's CDR3 is CASSYTRAPLHF. In DNA form, the CDR3 reads TGTGCCAGCAGTTACACCCGGGCACCCCTCCACTTT.

This rearrangement joins TRBV3-1 to TRBJ2-5, with D possibly being TRBD2 (6 bases). In germline, CDR1 is LGHDT, CDR2 YNNKEL (reference sequence). V was shortened by 1 base and J by 5 bases, with 14 bases between the two germline ends. This CDR3 is built from 15 residues. CDR3 protein: CASSQGGEVWETQYF. The CDR3 bases are TGTGCCAGCAGCCAAGGCGGGGAAGTCTGGGAGACCCAGTACTTC.

J is TRBJ1-2 and V is TRBV3-2; the DNA was not used to check the table's D call, TRBD1. TRBV3-2 is classified as a pseudogene. This CDR3 region has 16 residues. The DNA of the CDR3 is TGTGCCAGCAGCCCGCGTAAACAGGGTAGGGACTATGGCTACACCTTC. It specifies CASSPRKQGRDYGYTF.

This clonotype has a handful of counts. The gene calls are TRBV11-2 and TRBJ1-2, with D unresolved. V lost 1 base and J 4 bases, leaving 4 bases between the germline ends. This CDR3 region has 12 residues. Germline V gene data show CDR1 as SGHAT and CDR2 as FQNNGV. The CDR3 DNA is TGTGCCAGCAGCTTAGCGGGCTATGGCTACACCTTC. It codes for CASSLAGYGYTF.

This clonotype was seen at least ten times. This chain joins TRBV20-1 and TRBJ2-5; TRBD2 matches at 8 bases. CDR1 DFQATT and CDR2 SNEGSKA come from the germline V gene (reference sequence). V gave up 3 bases and J gave up 3 bases; unmatched junction bases: 3. CDR3 length equals 13 residues. The CDR3 protein is CSASGGVEETQYF. The CDR3, as DNA: TGCAGTGCTAGCGGGGGGGTTGAAGAGACCCAGTACTTC.

This chain connects TRBV10-2 to TRBJ1-1; 7 bases agree with TRBD1. Germline assignment: CDR1 WSHSY and CDR2 SAAADI. The V segment lost 4 bases and the J segment 3 bases; nucleotides outside the gene matches: 5. The CDR3 loop spans 14 amino acids. CDR3: CASSGQTGYTEAFF. The CDR3 DNA follows: TGCGCCAGCAGTGGTCAGACAGGGTACACTGAAGCTTTCTTT.

The gene calls are TRBV5-4 and TRBJ2-2, with TRBD1 matching over 9 bases. Germline V gives CDR1 SGHNT, CDR2 YYREEE (reference sequence). The CDR3 sequence is 16 residues long. V dropped 4 bases and J dropped 5; count of bases not matched to a gene: 9. The CDR3 nucleotides are TGTGCCAGCAGCCCTTCCCGGGACAGGGAGACCGGGGAGCTGTTTTTT. Its protein product is CASSPSRDRETGELFF.

The rearrangement joins TRBV7-9 to TRBJ2-3, with a possible D match to TRBD2 (5 bases). The CDR3 consists of 14 residues. Germline-derived CDR1 and CDR2 are SEHNR and FQNEAQ (reference sequence). The ends were cut back, 10 bases at V and 6 bases at J, with 20 bases in the middle. The CDR3 bases are TGTGCCACTCCCCGGGGAGCGGAAGGGGATACGCAGTATTTT. The encoded protein is CATPRGAEGDTQYF.

This clonotype was counted a few times. This CDR3 is CATKGQSSYEQYF. The DNA of the CDR3 is TGTGCCACCAAGGGACAGAGCTCCTACGAGCAGTACTTC. The chain links TRBV10-3 to TRBJ2-7, with 7 bases lining up with TRBD1. Germline V lookup: CDR1 ENHRY, CDR2 SYGVKD. The CDR3 is 13 residues long. J gave up 0 bases and V 10 bases, and 6 bases lay outside the gene matches.

Worth noting for this clonotype: With a much larger clone just one base away, this may be a read error. The genes are TRBV7-2 and TRBJ2-3; 7 bases are a match to TRBD2. The V and J ends lost 6 bases and 1 base, in that order; junction bases with no gene match: 1. This CDR3 is built from 13 residues. CDR1 and CDR2 from the germline V gene are SGHTA and FQGNSA. CDR3 residues: CASRGGGTDTQYF. CDR3 sequence (DNA): TGTGCCAGCAGGGGGGGGGGCACAGATACGCAGTATTTT.

The V gene is TRBV12-3 or TRBV12-4, the J gene TRBJ1-6; D not certain. The CDR3 totals 13 residues. V was shortened by 6 bases and J by 8 bases, with 11 bases between the two germline ends. The CDR3 region has the DNA TGTGCCAGCAGGACCAACAGCTATTCACCCCTCCACTTT. Encoded protein: CASRTNSYSPLHF.

In this sample, this clonotype turned up a few times. The rearrangement links TRBV4-1 to TRBJ2-3; D might be TRBD2 (5 bases). The CDR3 is 12 amino acids. The V gene's germline CDR1 is MGHRA and CDR2 YSYEKL. The V end was cut by 0 bases, the J end by 11 bases, with 9 bases between. CDR3 DNA: TGCGCCAGCAGCCAAGATCGAGGGTTGCAGTATTTT. It specifies CASSQDRGLQYF.

The genes are TRBV7-4 and TRBJ1-6, with TRBD1 as a possible D gene (5 bases). Germline lookup yields CDR1 SGHVT and CDR2 SQSDAQ. The V end was cut by 4 bases, the J end by 1 base, with 17 bases between. The CDR3 consists of 18 residues. CDR3: CASSSPGPGPSYNSPLHF. The CDR3 DNA sequence: TGTGCCAGCAGCTCTCCGGGACCCGGCCCGTCCTATAATTCACCCCTCCACTTT.

The V and J genes are TRBV6-1 and TRBJ1-2; D is unresolved. CDR1 is MNHNS, CDR2 SASEGT, per germline. The CDR3 loop spans 10 amino acids. The ends were cut back, 7 bases at V and 10 bases at J, with 10 bases in the middle. DNA of the CDR3: TGTGCCAGCAAACATGAACACTACACCTTC. This translates into CASKHEHYTF.

The genes are TRBV7-9 and TRBJ2-3, with D unclear. This CDR3 is 15 amino acids long. V was shortened by 5 bases and J by 6 bases, with 18 bases between the two germline ends. The germline V gene has CDR1 SEHNR and CDR2 FQNEAQ (reference sequence). CDR3 nucleotide sequence: TGTGCCAGCAGCCCGGGTACCCTCCGGCGGGATACGCAGTATTTT. Amino acid sequence: CASSPGTLRRDTQYF.

V gene TRBV4-1 combines with J gene TRBJ1-4, with D uncertain. The ends were cut back, 0 bases at V and 10 bases at J, with 12 bases in the middle. The CDR3 totals 14 residues. Germline values: CDR1 MGHRA, CDR2 YSYEKL. The CDR3 bases are TGCGCCAGCAGCCAAGATCCTAAGACAAGAAAACTGTTTTTT. Translated: CASSQDPKTRKLFF.

This clonotype appeared a few times. The genes are TRBV5-5 and TRBJ2-3; D possibly corresponds to TRBD1 (7 bases). From germline, CDR1 is SGHKS and CDR2 YYEKEE (reference sequence). Deletions cut 4 bases from V and 0 bases from J, with 18 bases between. The CDR3 totals 17 residues. DNA of the CDR3: TGTGCCAGCAGCCCGAGGACCGGAGGGGGCAGCACAGATACGCAGTATTTT. Amino acids: CASSPRTGGGSTDTQYF.

Only a few counts were recorded for this clonotype. The chain has TRBV5-4 and TRBJ2-2, with TRBD2 matching 7 bases. Trimming at V came to 5 bases and at J to 5 bases, leaving 12 bases not matched to a gene. The CDR3 sequence is 16 residues long. Germline CDR1 is SGHNT and CDR2 is YYREEE (reference sequence). This CDR3 is CASRSGLELWTGELFF. In nucleotides, the CDR3 is TGTGCCAGCAGATCCGGACTAGAGCTGTGGACCGGGGAGCTGTTTTTT.

J is TRBJ2-1 and V is TRBV7-2, with 9 bases identical to TRBD1. The CDR3 extends over 14 amino acids. V lost 5 bases to trimming and J lost 8 bases; unmatched junction nucleotides: 7. Germline CDR1 and CDR2: SGHTA and FQGNSA. CDR3 residues: CASSQKQGAYEQFF. The CDR3 coding sequence is TGTGCCAGCAGCCAAAAACAGGGGGCCTATGAGCAGTTCTTC.

This sequence joins TRBV5-1 and TRBJ2-3; 7 nucleotides match TRBD2. The CDR3 sequence is 16 residues long. Germline CDR1 and CDR2: SGHRS and YFSETQ. V shed 4 bases, J shed 2 bases, and the junction held 10 bases outside the gene matches. The CDR3 reads CASSPWSGALTDTQYF. Written as DNA, the CDR3 is TGCGCCAGCAGCCCCTGGAGCGGGGCCCTCACAGATACGCAGTATTTT.

This clonotype was recorded a few times. The CDR3 region has the DNA TGTGCCACGGGAGGCAGCGGGGCCCAAGAGACCCAGTACTTC. Protein: CATGGSGAQETQYF. The V gene is TRBV10-3, the J gene TRBJ2-5, with 7 bases that match TRBD2. Germline V lookup: CDR1 ENHRY, CDR2 SYGVKD. This CDR3 is built from 14 residues. V trimming: 10 bases; J trimming: 1 base; junction bases outside the gene matches: 9.

The chain combines TRBV5-6 with TRBJ2-1; D gene uncertain. The CDR3 has 14 residues. The germline V gene has CDR1 SGHDT and CDR2 YYEEEE. The germline V and J ends were trimmed by 0 bases and 5 bases, with 9 bases remaining between them. CDR3: CASSLGPLDNEQFF. The CDR3 DNA follows: TGTGCCAGCAGCTTGGGGCCGTTGGACAATGAGCAGTTCTTC.

The rearrangement uses TRBV18 and TRBJ2-2, with TRBD2 identical over 7 bases. The CDR3 consists of 15 residues. The trim removed 8 bases at V and 1 base at J, leaving 7 bases unmatched. CDR1 and CDR2 (germline): KGHSH, LQKENI. The CDR3 loop is CASPREGRNTGELFF. The CDR3, as DNA: TGTGCCAGCCCAAGGGAGGGACGGAACACCGGGGAGCTGTTTTTT.

The gene calls are TRBV9 and TRBJ2-2; D is unclear. V lost 0 bases to trimming and J lost 1 base, with 4 bases between them. This CDR3 is 14 amino acids long. Germline V gene lookup returns CDR1 SGDLS and CDR2 YYNGEE. CDR3 sequence: CASSVDLNTGELFF. CDR3 DNA: TGTGCCAGCAGCGTAGATCTGAACACCGGGGAGCTGTTTTTT.

CDR3 sequence reads: CASSRDGNTGELFF. CDR3 sequence (DNA): TGTGCCAGCAGTCGCGACGGTAACACCGGGGAGCTGTTTTTT. The chain employs TRBV7-9 and TRBJ2-2; unclear D gene. The CDR3 length is 14 residues. Germline V gives CDR1 SEHNR, CDR2 FQNEAQ (reference sequence). Trimming left V 6 bases short and J 2 bases short, with 10 bases between.

The chain is built from TRBV6-6 and TRBJ2-3; D is unclear. The ends were cut back, 5 bases at V and 0 bases at J, with 9 bases in the middle. This CDR3 is built from 14 residues. Germline-derived CDR1 and CDR2 are MNHNY and SVGAGI (reference sequence). The CDR3 sequence: CASSKDHSTDTQYF. The CDR3 nucleotides are TGTGCCAGCAGTAAAGACCATAGCACAGATACGCAGTATTTT.

In this sample, this clonotype turned up a few times. This chain joins TRBV6-5 and TRBJ2-1; D unresolved. The CDR3 extends over 16 amino acids. CDR1 is MNHEY and CDR2 is SVGAGI in the germline V gene. Between the trimmed V and J ends, which lost 2 bases and 0 bases, there was a span of 11 bases. The CDR3 DNA sequence: TGTGCCAGCAGTTACGCGGCGGTTCCCTCCTACAATGAGCAGTTCTTC. As protein: CASSYAAVPSYNEQFF.

In this sample, this clonotype turned up a few times. The DNA for the CDR3 is TGCGCCAGCGGAATGACAGGGAGCACAGATACGCAGTATTTT. This translates into CASGMTGSTDTQYF. The chain carries TRBV5-1 and TRBJ2-3; 7 bases match TRBD1. Germline V gene data show CDR1 as SGHRS and CDR2 as YFSETQ. The V segment lost 7 bases and the J segment 0 bases; nucleotides outside the gene matches: 5. The CDR3 consists of 14 residues.

A few counts support this clonotype. The J gene is TRBJ2-1, the V gene TRBV5-1; the D gene is possibly TRBD1 (6 bases). Trimming shortened V by 5 bases and J by 6 bases, and 18 bases separated the two germline ends. CDR3 length: 15 amino acids. The germline gives CDR1 SGHRS, CDR2 YFSETQ. CDR3 nucleotides: TGCGCCAGCAGGGATTACCCACAGGGATCCAATGAGCAGTTCTTC. This sequence encodes CASRDYPQGSNEQFF.

This clonotype was recorded a few times. The chain links TRBV20-1 to TRBJ2-7; D might be TRBD1 (6 bases). The CDR3 totals 12 residues. Germline V gene data show CDR1 as DFQATT and CDR2 as SNEGSKA (reference sequence). The V and J ends lost 4 bases and 6 bases respectively, with 13 bases between them. The CDR3 sequence is CSAMIQGSEQYF. The CDR3, as DNA: TGCAGTGCTATGATCCAGGGGTCCGAGCAGTACTTC.

This clonotype came up many times. The chain has TRBV18 and TRBJ2-1; D gene unclear. Deletions cut 2 bases from V and 6 bases from J, with 17 bases between. Looked up from germline, CDR1 is KGHSH and CDR2 is LQKENI. The CDR3 length is 16 residues. CDR3 sequence: CASSPAVGRAPNEQFF. CDR3 sequence (DNA): TGTGCCAGCTCACCAGCGGTCGGCCGAGCCCCCAATGAGCAGTTCTTC.

This clonotype was seen a handful of times. The CDR3 here is CASSLGGPSGSLAQKPYEQYV. In DNA form, the CDR3 reads TGCGCCAGCAGCTTGGGAGGACCCTCGGGAAGTCTAGCGCAGAAACCCTACGAGCAGTACGTC. The chain has TRBV5-1 and TRBJ2-7; TRBD2 might be the D (6 bases). V was shortened by 0 bases and J by 2 bases, with 30 bases between the two germline ends. The CDR3 is made up of 21 amino acids. Germline V gives CDR1 SGHRS, CDR2 YFSETQ.